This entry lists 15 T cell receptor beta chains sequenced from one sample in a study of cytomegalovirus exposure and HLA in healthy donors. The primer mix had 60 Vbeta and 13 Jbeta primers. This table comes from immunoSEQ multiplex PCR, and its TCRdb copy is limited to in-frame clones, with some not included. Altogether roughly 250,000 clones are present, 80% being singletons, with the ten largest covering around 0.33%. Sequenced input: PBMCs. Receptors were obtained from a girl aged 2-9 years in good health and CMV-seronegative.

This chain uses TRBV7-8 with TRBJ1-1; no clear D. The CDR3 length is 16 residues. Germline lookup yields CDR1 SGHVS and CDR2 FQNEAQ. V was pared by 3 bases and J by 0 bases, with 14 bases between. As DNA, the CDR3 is TGTGCCAGCAGCTTGAGTAACGGGATTATGAACACTGAAGCTTTCTTT. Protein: CASSLSNGIMNTEAFF.

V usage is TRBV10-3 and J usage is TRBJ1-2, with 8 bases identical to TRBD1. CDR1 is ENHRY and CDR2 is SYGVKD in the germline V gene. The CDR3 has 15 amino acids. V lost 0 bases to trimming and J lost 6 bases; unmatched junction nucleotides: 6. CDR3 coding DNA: TGTGCCATCAGTGAGTCCTCAGGGGGCGTCGATGGCTACACCTTC. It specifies CAISESSGGVDGYTF.

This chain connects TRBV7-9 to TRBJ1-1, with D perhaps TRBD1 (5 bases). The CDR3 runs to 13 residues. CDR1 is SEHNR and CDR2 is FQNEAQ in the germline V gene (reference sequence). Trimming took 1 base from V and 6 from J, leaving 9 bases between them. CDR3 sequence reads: CASSLEGIAEAFF. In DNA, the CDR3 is TGTGCCAGCAGCTTAGAGGGGATCGCTGAAGCTTTCTTT.

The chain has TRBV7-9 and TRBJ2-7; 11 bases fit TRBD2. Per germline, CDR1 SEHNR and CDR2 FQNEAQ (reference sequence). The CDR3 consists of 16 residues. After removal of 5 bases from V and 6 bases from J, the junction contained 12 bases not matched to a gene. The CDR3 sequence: CASSVTTSGGITEQYF. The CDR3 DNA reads TGTGCCAGCAGCGTAACTACTAGCGGGGGCATTACCGAGCAGTACTTC.

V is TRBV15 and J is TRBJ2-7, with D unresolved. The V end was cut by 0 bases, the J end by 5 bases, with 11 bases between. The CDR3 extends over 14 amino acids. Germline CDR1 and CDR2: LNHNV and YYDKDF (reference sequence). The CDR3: CATSRDKRVHEQYF. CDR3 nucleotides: TGTGCCACCAGCAGAGATAAGAGAGTACACGAGCAGTACTTC.

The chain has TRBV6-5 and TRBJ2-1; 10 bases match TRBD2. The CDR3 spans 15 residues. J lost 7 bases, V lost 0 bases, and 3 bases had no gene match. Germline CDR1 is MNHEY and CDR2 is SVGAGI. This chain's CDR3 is CASSYSGLALNEQFF. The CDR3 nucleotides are TGTGCCAGCAGTTACTCGGGACTAGCGTTGAATGAGCAGTTCTTC.

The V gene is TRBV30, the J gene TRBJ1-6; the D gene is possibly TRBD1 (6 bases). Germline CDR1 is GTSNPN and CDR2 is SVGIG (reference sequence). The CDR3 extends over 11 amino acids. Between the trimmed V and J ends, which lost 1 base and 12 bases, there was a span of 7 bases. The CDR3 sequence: CAWSEGGPLHF. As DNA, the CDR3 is TGTGCCTGGAGTGAAGGGGGACCCCTCCACTTT.

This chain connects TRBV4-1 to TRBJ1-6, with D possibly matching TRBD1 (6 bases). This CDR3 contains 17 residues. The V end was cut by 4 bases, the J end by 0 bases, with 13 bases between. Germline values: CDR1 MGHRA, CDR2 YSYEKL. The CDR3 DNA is TGCGCCAGCAGCCTGGGGGGGGCCAGCTCCTATAATTCACCCCTCCACTTT. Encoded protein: CASSLGGASSYNSPLHF.

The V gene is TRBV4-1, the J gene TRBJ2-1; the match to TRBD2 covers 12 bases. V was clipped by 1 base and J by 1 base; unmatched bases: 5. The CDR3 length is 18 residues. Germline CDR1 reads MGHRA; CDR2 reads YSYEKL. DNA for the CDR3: TGCGCCAGCAGCCAAGTCCTGGGACTAGCGGGTTCCTACAATGAGCAGTTCTTC. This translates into CASSQVLGLAGSYNEQFF.

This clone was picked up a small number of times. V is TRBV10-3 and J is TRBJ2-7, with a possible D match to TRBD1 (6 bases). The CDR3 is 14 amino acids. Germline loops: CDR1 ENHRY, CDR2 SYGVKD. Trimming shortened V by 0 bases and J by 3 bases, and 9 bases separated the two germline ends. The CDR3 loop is CAISESTGYYEQYF. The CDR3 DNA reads TGTGCCATCAGTGAGTCGACAGGATACTACGAGCAGTACTTC.

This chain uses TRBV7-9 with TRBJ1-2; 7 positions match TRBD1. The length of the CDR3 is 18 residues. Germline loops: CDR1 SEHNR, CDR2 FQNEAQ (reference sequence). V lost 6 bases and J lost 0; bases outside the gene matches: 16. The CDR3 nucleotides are TGTGCCAGCAGGGGCCTCCTTTTGGGACAGTTGGCTAACTATGGCTACACCTTC. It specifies CASRGLLLGQLANYGYTF.

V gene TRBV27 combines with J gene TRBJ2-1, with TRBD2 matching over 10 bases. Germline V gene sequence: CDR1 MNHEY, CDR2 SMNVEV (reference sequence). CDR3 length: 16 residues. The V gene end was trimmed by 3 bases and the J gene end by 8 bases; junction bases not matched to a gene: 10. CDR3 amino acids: CASSFYGTSEYYEQFF. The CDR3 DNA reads TGTGCCAGCAGTTTTTATGGGACTAGCGAGTACTATGAGCAGTTCTTC.

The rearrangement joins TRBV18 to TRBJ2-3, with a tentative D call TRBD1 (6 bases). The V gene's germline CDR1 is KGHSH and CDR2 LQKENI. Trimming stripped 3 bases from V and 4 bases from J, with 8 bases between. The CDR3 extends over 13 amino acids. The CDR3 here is CASSPTGPDTQYF. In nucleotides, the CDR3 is TGTGCCAGCTCACCTACAGGGCCAGATACGCAGTATTTT.

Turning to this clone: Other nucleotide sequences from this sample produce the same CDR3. The CDR3 bases are TGTGCCAGCAGTGACCTGTCGAGGCAAGGGGCTTACGAGCAGTACTTC. Residues: CASSDLSRQGAYEQYF. V gene TRBV25-1 combines with J gene TRBJ2-7, with a tentative D call TRBD1 (5 bases). The CDR3 extends over 16 amino acids. CDR1 MGHDK and CDR2 SYGVNS come from the germline V gene. V lost 3 bases and J lost 4, with 19 bases in between.

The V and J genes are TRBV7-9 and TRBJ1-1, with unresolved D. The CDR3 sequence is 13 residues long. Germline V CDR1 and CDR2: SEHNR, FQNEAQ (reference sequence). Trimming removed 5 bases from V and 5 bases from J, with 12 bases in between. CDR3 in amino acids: CASSPSTGTEAFF. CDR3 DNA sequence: TGTGCCAGCAGCCCTTCTACGGGGACTGAAGCTTTCTTT.